This T cell receptor beta chain was recorded in a study of T cell repertoires in cytomegalovirus infection. The ends were cut back, 8 bases at V and 3 bases at J, with 22 bases in the middle. Germline values: CDR1 LNHDA, CDR2 SQIVND (reference sequence). CDR3 size: 16 residues. TCRdb used MiXCR to reprocess the reads, holding one entry per CDR3 protein. Of some 800,000 distinct CDR3 sequences listed, almost 30% were seen once; the top ten hold around 13%. Points on this clonotype: The antigen is not known.

The chain recombines TRBV19 with TRBJ1-1; possible D gene TRBD1, 6 bases. The sample consisted of cultured CD8+ T cells from PBMCs, taken from culture after CMV antigen stimulation. This sequence was found in a human donor in good health (CMV status not recorded). Some clones in this sample may be carry-over from other donors' samples. DNA for the CDR3: TGTGCCAGTCCCGACGGGGGACAAAATCGGGACACTGAAGCTTTCTTT. It translates to CASPDGGQNRDTEAFF. The full variable domain, completed using reference TRBV19 and TRBJ1-1, is DGGITQSPKYLFRKEGQNVTLSCEQNLNHDAMYWYRQDPGQGLRLIYYSQIVNDFQKGDIAEGYSVSREKKESFPLTVTSAQKNPTAFYLCASPDGGQNRDTEAFFGQGTRLTVV.